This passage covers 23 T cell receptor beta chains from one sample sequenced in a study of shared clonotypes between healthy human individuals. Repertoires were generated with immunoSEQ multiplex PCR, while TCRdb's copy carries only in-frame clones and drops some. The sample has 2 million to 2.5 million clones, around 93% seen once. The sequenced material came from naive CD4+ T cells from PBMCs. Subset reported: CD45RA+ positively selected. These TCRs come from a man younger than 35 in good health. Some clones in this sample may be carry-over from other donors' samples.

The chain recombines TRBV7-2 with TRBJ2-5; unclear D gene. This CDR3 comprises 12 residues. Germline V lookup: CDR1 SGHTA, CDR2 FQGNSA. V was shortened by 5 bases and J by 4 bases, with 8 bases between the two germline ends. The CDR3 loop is CASSEGLETQYF. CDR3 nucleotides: TGTGCCAGCAGCGAAGGGCTAGAGACCCAGTACTTC.

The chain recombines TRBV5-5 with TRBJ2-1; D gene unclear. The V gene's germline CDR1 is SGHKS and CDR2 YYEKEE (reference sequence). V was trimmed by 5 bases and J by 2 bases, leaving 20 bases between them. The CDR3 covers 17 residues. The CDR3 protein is CASRTWVLERTYNEQFF. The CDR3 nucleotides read TGTGCCAGCAGGACCTGGGTACTCGAGAGAACCTACAATGAGCAGTTCTTC.

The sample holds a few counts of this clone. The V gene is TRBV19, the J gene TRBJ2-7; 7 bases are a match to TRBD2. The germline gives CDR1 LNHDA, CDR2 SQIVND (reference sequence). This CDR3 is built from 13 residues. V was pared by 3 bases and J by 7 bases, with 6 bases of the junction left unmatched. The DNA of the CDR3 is TGTGCCAGTAGTATGAGGGAGGGGAGGGAGCAGTACTTC. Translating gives CASSMREGREQYF.

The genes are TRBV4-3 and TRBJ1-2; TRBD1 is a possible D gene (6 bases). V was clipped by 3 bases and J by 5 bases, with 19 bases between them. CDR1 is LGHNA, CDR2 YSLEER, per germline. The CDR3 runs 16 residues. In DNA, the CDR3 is TGCGCCAGCAGCCAGAACCCCAGGGGTTGGGAATATGGCTACACCTTC. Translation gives CASSQNPRGWEYGYTF.

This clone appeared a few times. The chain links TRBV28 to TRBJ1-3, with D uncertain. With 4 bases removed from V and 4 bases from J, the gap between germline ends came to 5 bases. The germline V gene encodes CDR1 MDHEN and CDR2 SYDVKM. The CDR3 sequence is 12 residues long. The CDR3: CASSSWGNTIYF. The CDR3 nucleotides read TGTGCCAGCAGTTCGTGGGGAAACACCATATATTTT.

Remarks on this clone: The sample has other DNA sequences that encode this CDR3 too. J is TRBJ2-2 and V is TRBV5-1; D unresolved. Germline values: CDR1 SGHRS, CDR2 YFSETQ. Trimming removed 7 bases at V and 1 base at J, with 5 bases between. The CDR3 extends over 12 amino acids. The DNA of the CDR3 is TGCGCCAGCCGACAGAACACCGGGGAGCTGTTTTTT. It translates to CASRQNTGELFF.

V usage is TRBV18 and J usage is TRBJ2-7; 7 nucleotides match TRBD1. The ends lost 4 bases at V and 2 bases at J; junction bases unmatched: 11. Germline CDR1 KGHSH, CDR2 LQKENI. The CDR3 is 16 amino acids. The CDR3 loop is CASSLRQGSAAYEQYF. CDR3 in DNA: TGTGCCAGCTCACTACGACAGGGTTCAGCAGCCTACGAGCAGTACTTC.

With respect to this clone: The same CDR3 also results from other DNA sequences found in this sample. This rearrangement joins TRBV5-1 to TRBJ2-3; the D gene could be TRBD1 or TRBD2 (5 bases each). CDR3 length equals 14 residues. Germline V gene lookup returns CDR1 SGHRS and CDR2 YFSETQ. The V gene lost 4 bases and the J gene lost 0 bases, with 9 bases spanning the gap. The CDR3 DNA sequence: TGCGCCAGCAGCCCACGGGACAGCACAGATACGCAGTATTTT. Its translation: CASSPRDSTDTQYF. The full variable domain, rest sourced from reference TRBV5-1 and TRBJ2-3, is KAGVTQTPRYLIKTRGQQVTLSCSPISGHRSVSWYQQTPGQGLQFLFEYFSETQRNKGNFPGRFSGRQFSNSRSEMNVSTLELGDSALYLCASSPRDSTDTQYFGPGTRLTVL.

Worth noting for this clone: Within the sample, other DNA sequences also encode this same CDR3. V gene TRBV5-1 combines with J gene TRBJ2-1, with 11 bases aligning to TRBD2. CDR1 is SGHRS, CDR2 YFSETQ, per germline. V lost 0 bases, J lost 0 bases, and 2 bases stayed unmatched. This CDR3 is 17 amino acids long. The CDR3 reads CASSLAGLADSYNEQFF. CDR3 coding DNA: TGCGCCAGCAGCTTGGCGGGACTAGCGGACTCCTACAATGAGCAGTTCTTC. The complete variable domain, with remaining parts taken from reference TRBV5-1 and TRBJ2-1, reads KAGVTQTPRYLIKTRGQQVTLSCSPISGHRSVSWYQQTPGQGLQFLFEYFSETQRNKGNFPGRFSGRQFSNSRSEMNVSTLELGDSALYLCASSLAGLADSYNEQFFGPGTRLTVL.

The CDR3 DNA sequence: TGCGCCAGCAGCTATGGACAGGGTGCGGTAGAGACCCAGTACTTC. Translated, it gives CASSYGQGAVETQYF. The chain joins TRBV5-1 to TRBJ2-5, with 8 bases matching TRBD1. The J segment lost 4 bases and the V segment lost 3 bases, leaving 8 bases of the junction unmatched. Per the germline V gene, CDR1 is SGHRS and CDR2 is YFSETQ. This CDR3 region has 15 residues.

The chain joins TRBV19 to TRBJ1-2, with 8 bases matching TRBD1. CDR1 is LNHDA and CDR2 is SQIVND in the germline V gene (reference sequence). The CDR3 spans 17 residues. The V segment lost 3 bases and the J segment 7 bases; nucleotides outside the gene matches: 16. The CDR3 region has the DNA TGTGCCAGTAGTATGCCTCCAGGGGCCAGGGGGCTCGGTGGCTACACCTTC. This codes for CASSMPPGARGLGGYTF.

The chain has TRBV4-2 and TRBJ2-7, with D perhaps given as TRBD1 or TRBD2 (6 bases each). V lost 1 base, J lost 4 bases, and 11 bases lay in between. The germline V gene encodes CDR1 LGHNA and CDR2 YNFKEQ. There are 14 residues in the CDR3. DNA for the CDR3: TGTGCCAGCAGCCAAGCAAAGGGGGGTTACGAGCAGTACTTC. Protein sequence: CASSQAKGGYEQYF.

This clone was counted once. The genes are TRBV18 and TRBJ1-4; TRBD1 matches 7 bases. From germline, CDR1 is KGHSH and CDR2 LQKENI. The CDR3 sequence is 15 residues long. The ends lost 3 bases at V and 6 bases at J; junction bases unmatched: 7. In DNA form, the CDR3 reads TGTGCCAGCTCACCGTACAAAGGGACAGATGAAAAACTGTTTTTT. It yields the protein CASSPYKGTDEKLFF.

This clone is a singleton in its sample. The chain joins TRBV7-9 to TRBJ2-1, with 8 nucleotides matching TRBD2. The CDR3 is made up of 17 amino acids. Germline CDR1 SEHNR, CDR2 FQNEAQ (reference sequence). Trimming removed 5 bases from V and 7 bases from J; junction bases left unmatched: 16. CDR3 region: CASSPRWGAGEVNEQFF. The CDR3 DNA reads TGTGCCAGCAGCCCCCGTTGGGGAGCGGGAGAAGTTAATGAGCAGTTCTTC.

The CDR3 nucleotides read TGTGCCAGCAGCATCCGGGACAGCGGGTATGGCTACACCTTC. As protein: CASSIRDSGYGYTF. The chain couples TRBV7-8 to TRBJ1-2; 7 nucleotides line up with TRBD1. From germline, CDR1 is SGHVS and CDR2 FQNEAQ. Unmatched junction bases numbered 8, after V lost 5 bases and J lost 5 bases. The CDR3 is 14 amino acids.

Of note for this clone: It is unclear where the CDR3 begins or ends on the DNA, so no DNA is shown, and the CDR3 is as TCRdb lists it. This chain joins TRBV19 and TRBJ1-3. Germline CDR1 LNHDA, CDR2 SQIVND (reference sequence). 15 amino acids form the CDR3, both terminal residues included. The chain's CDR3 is CASSSSGGRGNTIYF.

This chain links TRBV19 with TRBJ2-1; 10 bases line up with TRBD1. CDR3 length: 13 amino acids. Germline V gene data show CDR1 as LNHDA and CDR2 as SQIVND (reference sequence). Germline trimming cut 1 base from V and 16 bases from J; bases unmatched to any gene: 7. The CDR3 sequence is CASSIVPGQGLFF. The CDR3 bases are TGTGCCAGTAGTATAGTTCCGGGACAGGGGTTATTCTTC. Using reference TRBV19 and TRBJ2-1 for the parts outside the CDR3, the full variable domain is DGGITQSPKYLFRKEGQNVTLSCEQNLNHDAMYWYRQDPGQGLRLIYYSQIVNDFQKGDIAEGYSVSREKKESFPLTVTSAQKNPTAFYLCASSIVPGQGLFFGPGTRLTVL.

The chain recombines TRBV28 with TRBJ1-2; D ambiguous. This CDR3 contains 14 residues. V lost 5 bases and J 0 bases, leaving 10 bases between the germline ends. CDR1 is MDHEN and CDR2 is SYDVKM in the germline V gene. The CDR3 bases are TGTGCCAGCAGTACAGCCAGCCCTAACTATGGCTACACCTTC. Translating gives CASSTASPNYGYTF.

The CDR3 region is CASSTIPGGTEQYF. CDR3 DNA sequence: TGTGCCAGTAGTACCATCCCGGGGGGCACCGAGCAGTACTTC. The gene calls are TRBV19 and TRBJ2-7, with D perhaps matching TRBD2 (7 bases). Trimming removed 4 bases at V and 6 bases at J, with 16 bases between. The length of the CDR3 is 14 residues. The germline V gene has CDR1 LNHDA and CDR2 SQIVND (reference sequence).

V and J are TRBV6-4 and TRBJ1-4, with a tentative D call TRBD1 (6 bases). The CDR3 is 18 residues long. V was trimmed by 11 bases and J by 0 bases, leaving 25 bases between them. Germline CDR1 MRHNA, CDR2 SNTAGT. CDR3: CAPLTQGRPFATNEKLFF. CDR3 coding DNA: TGTGCCCCCTTGACTCAGGGGCGCCCCTTTGCAACTAATGAAAAACTGTTTTTT.

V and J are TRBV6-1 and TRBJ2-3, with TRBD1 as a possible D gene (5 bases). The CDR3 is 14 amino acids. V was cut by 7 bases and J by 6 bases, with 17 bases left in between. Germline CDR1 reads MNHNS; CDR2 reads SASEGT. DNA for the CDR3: TGTGCCAGCACCTCACAGGAGCCTCCCGATACGCAGTATTTT. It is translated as CASTSQEPPDTQYF.

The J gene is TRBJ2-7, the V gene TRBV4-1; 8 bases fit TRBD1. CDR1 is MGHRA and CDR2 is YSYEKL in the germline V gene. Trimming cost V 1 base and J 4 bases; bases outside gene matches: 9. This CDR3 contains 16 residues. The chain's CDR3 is CASSQVIPGGAYEQYF. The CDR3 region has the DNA TGCGCCAGCAGCCAAGTAATTCCAGGGGGCGCATACGAGCAGTACTTC.

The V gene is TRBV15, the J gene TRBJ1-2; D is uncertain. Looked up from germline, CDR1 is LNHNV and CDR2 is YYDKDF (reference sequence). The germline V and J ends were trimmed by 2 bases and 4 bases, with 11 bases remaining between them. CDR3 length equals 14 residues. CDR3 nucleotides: TGTGCCACCAGCAGAAAGGGTGTAGCCTATGGCTACACCTTC. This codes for CATSRKGVAYGYTF.